These 4 T cell receptor beta chains were sequenced from one sample in a study of naive and memory T cell subsets. The library had UMIs added by 3' ligation of an oligonucleotide to TCR cDNA. Four PCR rounds used nested alpha and beta constant region primers plus the SP2 primer. TCRdb fed the 5' RACE reads into MiXCR, producing one record per CDR3 protein. The table shows roughly 62,000 distinct CDR3 sequences, with 6.5% to 9% occurring only once. The receptor set was obtained from a female donor in good health.

In this sample, this clonotype turned up a few times. V gene TRBV28 combines with J gene TRBJ2-5, with D perhaps matching TRBD1 (5 bases). The CDR3 is 14 amino acids. The V gene lost 5 bases and the J gene lost 4 bases, with 14 bases spanning the gap. Looked up from germline, CDR1 is MDHEN and CDR2 is SYDVKM. The CDR3 reads CASSPYKGRETQYF. The DNA for the CDR3 is TGTGCCAGCAGTCCCTATAAGGGGCGAGAGACCCAGTACTTC. Together with reference TRBV28 and TRBJ2-5, the CDR3 gives the full variable domain: DVKVTQSSRYLVKRTGEKVFLECVQDMDHENMFWYRQDPGLGLRLIYFSYDVKMKEKGDIPEGYSVSREKKERFSLILESASTNQTSMYLCASSPYKGRETQYFGPGTRLLVL.

In this sample, this clonotype turned up many times. The chain couples TRBV2 to TRBJ1-5, with unresolved D. The length of the CDR3 is 14 residues. Germline V gives CDR1 SNHLY, CDR2 FYNNEI. The germline V and J ends were trimmed by 5 bases and 3 bases, with 11 bases remaining between them. The CDR3 loop is CASSPRDANQPQHF. CDR3 DNA: TGTGCCAGCAGTCCAAGGGATGCCAATCAGCCCCAGCATTTT. Based on the CDR3 plus reference TRBV2 and TRBJ1-5, the full variable domain is EPEVTQTPSHQVTQMGQEVILRCVPISNHLYFYWYRQILGQKVEFLVSFYNNEISEKSEIFDDQFSVERPDGSNFTLKIRSTKLEDSAMYFCASSPRDANQPQHFGDGTRLSIL.

Note on this clonotype: A read error may be the cause here, since a much bigger clone is one base away. The chain couples TRBV29-1 to TRBJ2-5, with D perhaps matching TRBD1 or TRBD2 (5 bases each). Trimming took 4 bases from V and 5 from J, leaving 20 bases between them. From germline, CDR1 is SQVTM and CDR2 ANQGSEA. The CDR3 totals 15 residues. This CDR3 reads CSVGGIGTRGETQYF. As DNA, the CDR3 is TGCAGCGTTGGTGGTATAGGGACCCGCGGGGAGACCCAGTACTTC.

This clonotype was seen ten or more times. The rearrangement links TRBV2 to TRBJ1-1; the match to TRBD1 covers 8 bases. Germline CDR1 reads SNHLY; CDR2 reads FYNNEI. After removal of 4 bases from V and 7 bases from J, the junction contained 8 bases not matched to a gene. The CDR3 runs 14 residues. As DNA, the CDR3 is TGTGCCAGCAGTGTTGGCGGGACAGGACTTGAAGCTTTCTTT. Its translation is CASSVGGTGLEAFF.